This is a list of T cell receptor beta chains from one sample in a study of Graves' ophthalmopathy and Graves' hyperthyroidism. TCRdb ran MiXCR on the multiplex PCR reads and lists one entry per CDR3 protein. The sample lists about 370,000 distinct CDR3 sequences; approximately 18% were seen once. The sequencing sample was made of peripheral blood. The receptors stem from an adult woman with stable Graves' hyperthyroidism. Each CDR3 is given with its conserved first and last residue. Fields, in order: J gene, clone size, V gene, D gene, CDR3 DNA, CDR3 protein. The D gene is left open where the match is weak. Size is stated for part of the rows, as once, few or many counts, or as a class when the clone is expanded.

J: TRBJ2-7; size: -; V: TRBV29-1; D: -; DNA: TGCAGCGCGGTCGGGAGCTCCTACGAGCAGTACTTC; CDR3: CSAVGSSYEQYF
J: TRBJ1-6; size: few; V: TRBV9; D: -; DNA: TGTGCCAGCAGCGGCACGACCGACCCACCCTCACCCCTCCACTTT; CDR3: CASSGTTDPPSPLHF
J: TRBJ2-7; size: many; V: TRBV15; D: -; DNA: TGTGCCACCAGCAGGAGGGACATCTCCTACGAGCAGTACTTC; CDR3: CATSRRDISYEQYF
J: TRBJ2-2; size: many; V: TRBV5-1; D: -; DNA: TGCGCCAGCAGCTTGGCTCAGGGGAACACCGGGGAGCTGTTTTTT; CDR3: CASSLAQGNTGELFF
J: TRBJ1-1; size: many; V: TRBV6-1; D: -; DNA: TGTGCCAGCAGTGAATATGGGGGATCGGACACTGAAGCTTTCTTT; CDR3: CASSEYGGSDTEAFF
J: TRBJ2-7; size: many; V: TRBV10-2; D: -; DNA: TGCGCCAGCACTTCCAGGGGGGACTACGAGCAGTACTTC; CDR3: CASTSRGDYEQYF
J: TRBJ2-5; size: few; V: TRBV5-1; D: TRBD2; DNA: TGCGCCAGCAGCTTGTCCTTACTAGCGGGACCGTACCAAGAGACCCAGTACTTC; CDR3: CASSLSLLAGPYQETQYF
J: TRBJ1-6; size: many; V: TRBV20-1; D: -; DNA: TGCAGTGCCCGACAGTATAATTCACCCCTCCACTTT; CDR3: CSARQYNSPLHF
J: TRBJ2-2; size: -; V: TRBV19; D: -; DNA: TGTGCCAGTCTAAGGGGCCGGAACACCGGGGAGCTGTTTTTT; CDR3: CASLRGRNTGELFF
J: TRBJ1-2; size: -; V: TRBV29-1; D: TRBD1; DNA: TGCAGCGCACGGGACAGGGGTGGCTATGGCTACACCTTC; CDR3: CSARDRGGYGYTF
J: TRBJ2-7; size: many; V: TRBV6-5; D: -; DNA: TGTGCCAGCAGTTACTTAGGCCGGGACATGATATACGAGCAGTACTTC; CDR3: CASSYLGRDMIYEQYF
J: TRBJ2-7; size: many; V: TRBV12-3/TRBV12-4; D: TRBD1; DNA: TGTGCCAGCAGGGGACAGGGGGTCTCCTACGAGCAGTACTTC; CDR3: CASRGQGVSYEQYF
J: TRBJ1-2; size: -; V: TRBV10-3; D: -; DNA: TGTGCCATCAGTGAGAACACCTATGGCTACACCTTC; CDR3: CAISENTYGYTF
J: TRBJ1-6; size: many; V: TRBV30; D: -; DNA: TGTGCCTGGAGTGGCCGGGACACCATCAAAAATTCACCCCTCCACTTT; CDR3: CAWSGRDTIKNSPLHF
J: TRBJ2-5; size: many; V: TRBV7-3; D: TRBD2; DNA: TGTGCCAGCAGCCTCGGTTCTGGGGGAGGGGAGTTGGAGACCCAGTACTTC; CDR3: CASSLGSGGGELETQYF
J: TRBJ1-5; size: -; V: TRBV4-1; D: -; DNA: TGCGCCAGCAGCCAAGACGGGACTCATATTAATCAGCCCCAGCATTTT; CDR3: CASSQDGTHINQPQHF
J: TRBJ2-3; size: -; V: TRBV2; D: -; DNA: TGTGCCAGCAGTCCAGAGGTGGGGGCGGGAACAGATACGCAGTATTTT; CDR3: CASSPEVGAGTDTQYF
J: TRBJ1-3; size: many; V: TRBV20-1; D: -; DNA: TGCAGTGCTCCGGGTCATGGAAACACCATATATTTT; CDR3: CSAPGHGNTIYF
J: TRBJ2-5; size: many; V: TRBV5-4; D: TRBD2; DNA: TGTGCCAGCAGACTAGCGGGACTCCAAGAGACCCAGTACTTC; CDR3: CASRLAGLQETQYF
J: TRBJ2-7; size: -; V: TRBV12-3/TRBV12-4; D: -; DNA: TGTGCCACATCGTCCCGGGACCTAGCCTACGAGCAGTACTTC; CDR3: CATSSRDLAYEQYF
J: TRBJ1-6; size: many; V: TRBV12-3/TRBV12-4; D: -; DNA: TGTGCCAGCAGCCGAGGGGAGCCCTCTAATTCACCCCTCCACTTT; CDR3: CASSRGEPSNSPLHF
J: TRBJ1-6; size: many; V: TRBV7-2; D: TRBD1; DNA: TGTGCCAGCAGCTTAGCAATCCGGGACAGGGGGCGCGGAGGTTCACCCCTCCACTTT; CDR3: CASSLAIRDRGRGGSPLHF
J: TRBJ1-2; size: many; V: TRBV28; D: -; DNA: TGTGCCAGCAGTTGGAGCAGGGAGGCGAGGGGCTACACCTTC; CDR3: CASSWSREARGYTF
J: TRBJ2-2; size: -; V: TRBV29-1; D: -; DNA: TGCAGCGTTGAATATCGGTCCAGGGAGCTGTTTTTT; CDR3: CSVEYRSRELFF
J: TRBJ2-4; size: many; V: TRBV12-3/TRBV12-4; D: TRBD2; DNA: TGTGCCAGCGCCCGGGAGGGAGCCAAAAACATTCAGTACTTC; CDR3: CASAREGAKNIQYF
J: TRBJ2-5; size: many; V: TRBV7-9; D: TRBD2; DNA: TGTGCCAGCAGCGCGCGGACTAGCGGGAGGGCCTCGAAGACCCAGTACTTC; CDR3: CASSARTSGRASKTQYF
J: TRBJ1-1; size: many; V: TRBV5-1; D: TRBD1; DNA: TGCGCCAGCAATCCCGGGACAGGGAACACTGAAGCTTTCTTT; CDR3: CASNPGTGNTEAFF
J: TRBJ1-3; size: many; V: TRBV6-5; D: -; DNA: TGTGCCAGCGGAAAACAGGGTTCACCTGGAAACACCATATATTTT; CDR3: CASGKQGSPGNTIYF
J: TRBJ2-7; size: many; V: TRBV7-9; D: TRBD1; DNA: TGTGCCAGCAGCACTAGCTTCGGGACAGGGTTCGAGCAGTACTTC; CDR3: CASSTSFGTGFEQYF
J: TRBJ2-7; size: many; V: TRBV28; D: -; DNA: TGTGCCAGCTTCTCTAGAAGTCGCTACGAGCAGTACTTC; CDR3: CASFSRSRYEQYF
J: TRBJ2-5; size: many; V: TRBV28; D: -; DNA: TGTGCCAGCAGTTTATCCGACAGGAACCAAGAGACCCAGTACTTC; CDR3: CASSLSDRNQETQYF
J: TRBJ1-1; size: many; V: TRBV20-1; D: -; DNA: TGCAGTGCTAGAACCCCGGGACAACGTGAAGCTTTCTTT; CDR3: CSARTPGQREAFF
J: TRBJ2-7; size: many; V: TRBV6-1; D: TRBD2; DNA: TGTGCCAGCAGTGAACGGGAGGAGAGCTCCTACGAGCAGTACTTC; CDR3: CASSEREESSYEQYF
J: TRBJ2-7; size: many; V: TRBV2; D: -; DNA: TGTGCCAGCAAGGGGGGGATGAGCTCCTACGAGCAGTACTTC; CDR3: CASKGGMSSYEQYF
J: TRBJ2-5; size: many; V: TRBV24-1; D: -; DNA: TGTGCCACCAGTGGTGGAGAAGAGGAGACCCAGTACTTC; CDR3: CATSGGEEETQYF
J: TRBJ1-1; size: -; V: TRBV6-2/TRBV6-3; D: -; DNA: TGTGCCAGCAGCTTTTGGGGCCTGAACACTGAAGCTTTCTTT; CDR3: CASSFWGLNTEAFF
J: TRBJ2-7; size: many; V: TRBV12-3/TRBV12-4; D: -; DNA: TGTGCCAGCAGTGGCGCTTCCTACGAGCAGTACTTC; CDR3: CASSGASYEQYF
J: TRBJ1-3; size: many; V: TRBV4-1; D: -; DNA: TGCGCCAGCAGCCCACTAGCAATCTCTGGAAACACCATATATTTT; CDR3: CASSPLAISGNTIYF
J: TRBJ2-7; size: many; V: TRBV29-1; D: TRBD1; DNA: TGCAGCGTTCGCAGACAGGGCTACGAGCAGTACTTC; CDR3: CSVRRQGYEQYF
J: TRBJ2-2; size: many; V: TRBV6-1; D: -; DNA: TGTGCCAGCAAGGACACCGGGGAGCTGTTTTTT; CDR3: CASKDTGELFF
J: TRBJ1-1; size: many; V: TRBV7-2; D: -; DNA: TGTGCCAGCAGCTTCCAGGGTGGGGACACTGAAGCTTTCTTT; CDR3: CASSFQGGDTEAFF
J: TRBJ2-7; size: few; V: TRBV27; D: TRBD2; DNA: TGTGCCAGCAGCACAGTAGCGGGAATCCCCTACGAGCAGTACTTC; CDR3: CASSTVAGIPYEQYF